Below are 17 T cell receptor beta chains sequenced from a single sample in a study of cytomegalovirus exposure and HLA in healthy donors. Primers: 60 Vbeta forward and 13 Jbeta reverse. TCRdb's table, derived via immunoSEQ multiplex PCR, lists solely in-frame clones and lacks some. Here the sample spans over 150,000 clones, over 70% being singletons. Sequencing used PBMCs. These receptors all stem from a woman in her 30s in good health and CMV-seropositive.

With respect to this clone: At the DNA level, this CDR3 is encoded by other sequences in the same sample as well. The CDR3 nucleotides are TGTGCCAGCAGCCCAGGGACAGGCTCTGGAAACACCATATATTTT. Translated, it gives CASSPGTGSGNTIYF. The V gene is TRBV9, the J gene TRBJ1-3, with 8 bases identical to TRBD1. Trimming cost V 4 bases and J 0 bases; bases outside gene matches: 3. The CDR3 is 15 amino acids. Germline CDR1 is SGDLS and CDR2 is YYNGEE.

The CDR3 DNA is TGTGCCAGCAGCTTACGGGGAGCGGGAGTGAACAATGAGCAGTTCTTC. Translated, it gives CASSLRGAGVNNEQFF. This chain joins TRBV11-2 and TRBJ2-1; 8 bases match TRBD2. This CDR3 is 16 amino acids long. V lost 2 bases, J lost 5 bases, and 8 bases stayed unmatched. The germline V gene encodes CDR1 SGHAT and CDR2 FQNNGV.

This clone was observed once. The chain is built from TRBV4-1 and TRBJ2-5; TRBD1 matches at 11 bases. The CDR3 runs 14 residues. Germline V gene sequence: CDR1 MGHRA, CDR2 YSYEKL. Trimming removed 5 bases from V and 4 bases from J; junction bases left unmatched: 3. The CDR3 DNA reads as TGCGCCAGCAGCAAGGGACAGGGGGGAGAGACCCAGTACTTC. Encoded protein: CASSKGQGGETQYF.

Only a few counts were recorded for this clone. The chain couples TRBV18 to TRBJ1-2; tentative D call: TRBD1 (5 bases). The CDR3 is 13 residues long. Germline CDR1 KGHSH, CDR2 LQKENI. With 8 bases removed from V and 3 bases from J, the gap between germline ends came to 13 bases. The CDR3 nucleotides read TGTGCCAGCACAGGTACAGAGGACTATGGCTACACCTTC. Translation gives CASTGTEDYGYTF.

The genes are TRBV30 and TRBJ2-5; TRBD2 agrees at 11 bases. The germline CDR1 and CDR2 sequences are GTSNPN and SVGIG (reference sequence). V lost 3 bases and J lost 5; bases outside the gene matches: 2. This CDR3 spans 13 amino acids. In nucleotides, the CDR3 is TGTGCCTGGAGACTAGCGGGAGCCGAGACCCAGTACTTC. Translated, it gives CAWRLAGAETQYF.

This clone was picked up a small number of times. The chain carries TRBV10-3 and TRBJ2-3; 8 bases align to TRBD1. CDR3 size: 13 residues. Looked up from germline, CDR1 is ENHRY and CDR2 is SYGVKD. J lost 4 bases, V lost 8 bases, and 5 bases had no gene match. CDR3 nucleotide sequence: TGTGCCATCTTAGACAGGGGTTCAGATACGCAGTATTTT. It codes for CAILDRGSDTQYF.

The V gene is TRBV7-6, the J gene TRBJ2-1; 12 positions agree with TRBD2. With V trimmed by 5 bases and J by 8 bases, 13 bases remained unmatched. Germline CDR1 SGHVS, CDR2 FNYEAQ. The CDR3 runs 17 residues. The CDR3 loop is CASSPALAGGPGDEQFF. In nucleotides, the CDR3 is TGTGCCAGCAGCCCGGCCCTAGCGGGAGGGCCGGGAGATGAGCAGTTCTTC. Full variable domain (outside the CDR3, taken from reference TRBV7-6 and TRBJ2-1): GAGVSQSPRYKVTKRGQDVALRCDPISGHVSLYWYRQALGQGPEFLTYFNYEAQQDKSGLPNDRFSAERPEGSISTLTIQRTEQRDSAMYRCASSPALAGGPGDEQFFGPGTRLTVL.

The count of this clone is one. This chain connects TRBV28 to TRBJ1-4; D remains ambiguous. V lost 2 bases and J 8 bases, leaving 9 bases between the germline ends. This CDR3 has 13 residues. Germline V lookup: CDR1 MDHEN, CDR2 SYDVKM. The CDR3 DNA reads as TGTGCCAGCAGTTTACTCCGCGGCGAAAAACTGTTTTTT. Protein product: CASSLLRGEKLFF.

This clone showed up just a few times. V and J are TRBV7-2 and TRBJ2-5; possibly TRBD2 for D (6 bases). The CDR3 contains 13 residues. V lost 4 bases, J lost 2 bases, and 8 bases lay in between. The germline CDR1 and CDR2 sequences are SGHTA and FQGNSA. The chain's CDR3 is CASSSDYQETQYF. Written as DNA, the CDR3 is TGTGCCAGCAGCTCGGACTATCAAGAGACCCAGTACTTC.

V and J are TRBV9 and TRBJ2-3, with 7 bases matching TRBD2. The germline V gene has CDR1 SGDLS and CDR2 YYNGEE. Losses at the gene ends were 4 bases for V and 8 bases for J; bases not matched to a gene: 13. The CDR3 contains 15 residues. CDR3 in amino acids: CASSPRAGEDPTQYF. CDR3 nucleotides: TGTGCCAGCAGCCCCAGGGCGGGAGAGGATCCTACGCAGTATTTT.

The chain uses TRBV5-4 and TRBJ1-2; 8 bases match TRBD1. V was pared by 0 bases and J by 4 bases, with 8 bases of the junction left unmatched. Germline-derived CDR1 and CDR2 are SGHNT and YYREEE (reference sequence). There are 16 residues in the CDR3. The CDR3 nucleotides read TGTGCCAGCAGCTTGGGACAGGGGATTTCACTCTATGGCTACACCTTC. Protein sequence: CASSLGQGISLYGYTF.

The chain carries TRBV5-1 and TRBJ2-7, with a possible D match to TRBD2 (6 bases). Between the trimmed V and J ends, which lost 3 bases and 2 bases, there was a span of 18 bases. From germline, CDR1 is SGHRS and CDR2 YFSETQ. This CDR3 is 16 amino acids long. Here the CDR3 DNA reads TGCGCCAGCAGCTCCATTCTCGGGGGAAGCGCCTACGAGCAGTACTTC. Its translation: CASSSILGGSAYEQYF.

The chain couples TRBV9 to TRBJ2-7; D is perhaps TRBD2 (6 bases). Germline-derived CDR1 and CDR2 are SGDLS and YYNGEE. The CDR3 runs to 15 residues. Trimming removed 1 base from V and 5 bases from J, with 16 bases in between. The CDR3 coding sequence is TGTGCCAGCAGCGTATCGACGGGAGATCCCCACGAGCAGTACTTC. It codes for CASSVSTGDPHEQYF.

The J gene is TRBJ2-7, the V gene TRBV10-3, with 10 bases aligning to TRBD2. The germline V gene has CDR1 ENHRY and CDR2 SYGVKD. The CDR3 is 17 amino acids. J gave up 0 bases and V 3 bases, and 8 bases lay outside the gene matches. The CDR3 spells CAISDLRLAGTSYEQYF. DNA of the CDR3: TGTGCCATCAGTGACCTCAGACTAGCGGGTACCTCCTACGAGCAGTACTTC.

V is TRBV7-8 and J is TRBJ2-7; possible D gene TRBD1, 6 bases. The CDR3 has 16 amino acids. From germline, CDR1 is SGHVS and CDR2 FQNEAQ. V was cut by 1 base and J by 4 bases, with 17 bases left in between. The CDR3 DNA reads TGTGCCAGCAGCTTAGGTTTCGTACCAGGGGCTTACGAGCAGTACTTC. It yields the protein CASSLGFVPGAYEQYF.

The gene calls are TRBV6-1 and TRBJ2-6; perhaps TRBD1 as D (6 bases). CDR3 length: 18 amino acids. Germline V gene sequence: CDR1 MNHNS, CDR2 SASEGT. Trimming pared 0 bases from V and 0 bases from J, leaving 12 bases between. The CDR3 DNA follows: TGTGCCAGCAGTGAAGCGGGACACCCCTTCTCTGGGGCCAACGTCCTGACTTTC. It encodes CASSEAGHPFSGANVLTF.

V usage is TRBV27 and J usage is TRBJ2-1; no clear D. The CDR3 loop spans 12 amino acids. The V gene's germline CDR1 is MNHEY and CDR2 SMNVEV (reference sequence). With 2 bases removed from V and 5 bases from J, the gap between germline ends came to 4 bases. For the CDR3, the DNA is TGTGCCAGCAGTTTACCCAACAATGAGCAGTTCTTC. Protein sequence: CASSLPNNEQFF.